Sequencing of this T cell receptor beta chain was carried out in a study of blood T cell repertoires in COVID-19. Study-level information: COVID-19 samples collected from the United States, Italy and Spain covered acute and convalescent phases. Sources were T cells, B-cell-depleted T cells, or PBMCs; the material itself was cDNA or gDNA.

This clone appeared once. Study processing details: For nucleated cells, counts were estimated from reference gene primer amplification. Data came from immunoSEQ multiplex PCR; TCRdb stores just in-frame clones and leaves some out. V, J and clone size derive from that table, while D and trimming were established from the DNA sequence. The table includes under 200,000 clones, 65% to 90% detected once. CDR3 length: 17 amino acids. J lost 8 bases, V lost 3 bases, and 15 bases had no gene match. Germline V gives CDR1 LGHNA, CDR2 YNFKEQ. The clonotype was recovered from a man in his 60s with acute or convalescent COVID-19. The specimen sequenced was peripheral blood. The chain couples TRBV4-2 to TRBJ2-1; TRBD2 aligns across 8 bases. The DNA of the CDR3 is TGTGCCAGCAGCCAGGCCCGGGGGACTAGACCTCTCCATGAGCAGTTCTTC. Translation gives CASSQARGTRPLHEQFF.